This T cell receptor (beta chain) emerged from a study of T cells in Graves' hyperthyroidism and ophthalmopathy. General study results and limits: Ophthalmopathy and stable hyperthyroidism were separated by a 13 V-J model.

The CDR3 runs to 13 residues. V was cut by 4 bases and J by 1 base, with 10 bases left in between. From germline, CDR1 is GTSNPN and CDR2 SVGIG (reference sequence). Orbital computed tomography and thyroid ultrasound, together with serum TRAb and thyroxine and clinical symptoms, were used for diagnoses. PBMCs were sourced from 9 to 10 ml fresh peripheral blood. Amplification of TCR beta CDR3 regions was performed using RNA transcripts as template. Primed by the HTBI set, a first-round RT-PCR was run on the TCR CDR3. TCRdb fed the multiplex PCR reads into MiXCR, producing one record per CDR3 protein. The repertoire holds roughly 630,000 distinct CDR3 sequences, with less than 20% as singletons. This clonotype was recorded a few times. No antigen is known for it.

The TCR sequence derives from a woman aged 25 to 39 with Graves' hyperthyroidism. The sequenced material came from blood. The J gene is TRBJ1-1, the V gene TRBV30, with D unresolved. The DNA of the CDR3 is TGTGCCTGGAACCCCGACGGGAACACTGAAGCTTTCTTT. Translating gives CAWNPDGNTEAFF.